This record looks at one TCR beta chain sequence and its context. Vbeta (60) and Jbeta (13) primers were used in the PCR. Profiling relied on immunoSEQ multiplex PCR, and the TCRdb table lists in-frame clones only, not all of them. The sample includes 90,000 to 120,000 clones, about 74% seen only once; the top ten take roughly 4.9%. The data derive from a study of cytomegalovirus exposure and HLA in healthy donors. The V and J ends lost 3 bases and 3 bases respectively, with 11 bases between them. The CDR3 runs to 14 residues. The germline V gene has CDR1 SGHTA and CDR2 FQGNSA. The V and J genes are TRBV7-2 and TRBJ1-2; D remains unclear. Source material: PBMCs. This sequence originates from a female donor in good health and CMV-seropositive. This chain's CDR3 is CASSFPYQDYGYTF. CDR3 DNA: TGTGCCAGCAGCTTCCCATACCAGGACTATGGCTACACCTTC.